The rows below give T cell receptor beta chains drawn from one sample of a study of a mutant IDH1 vaccine in newly diagnosed glioma. No antigens are known for them. Here immunoSEQ multiplex PCR was the method, and the copy in TCRdb shows in-frame clones only, minus some. The table has 45,000 to 65,000 clones, about two thirds seen once. This specimen consisted of peripheral blood mononuclear cells (PBMCs), obtained from a glioma patient whose treatment included an IDH1 peptide vaccine. These receptor sequences come from a man in his forties with glioma. Some clones in this sample may be carry-over from other donors' samples. CDR3s include the opening cysteine and the closing phenylalanine or tryptophan. D genes are given only for firm matches. Expanded clones are given a class, and other clones once, few, many or no size at all.

DNA,CDR3,D,size,J,V,length
TGTGCCTGGAGTCGCCGACAGAGGCCACCCCTCCACTTT,CAWSRRQRPPLHF,.,.,TRBJ1-6,TRBV30,13
TGTGCCAGTAGTATAGCGGCCCCCGGGGAGCTGTTTTTT,CASSIAAPGELFF,.,.,TRBJ2-2,TRBV19,13
TGTGCCACCAGCAGAAAGGGACTAGCGGGGTTGGGGAAAGAGCAGTTCTTC,CATSRKGLAGLGKEQFF,TRBD2,.,TRBJ2-1,TRBV15,17
TGCACCAGCAGCCAAGATTGGGAGCGGGGGATCAAAGAGACCCAGTACTTC,CTSSQDWERGIKETQYF,.,.,TRBJ2-5,TRBV1,17
TGTGCCAGTAGTATAACCGGGATCGTGACCGGGGAGCTGTTTTTT,CASSITGIVTGELFF,.,once,TRBJ2-2,TRBV19,15
TGTGCCAGCTCACCACTGACGGGGGCAATAACTGAAGCTTTCTTT,CASSPLTGAITEAFF,.,.,TRBJ1-1,TRBV18,15
TGTGCCAGCAGGGGAACAGGGGACACTGAAGCTTTCTTT,CASRGTGDTEAFF,TRBD1,.,TRBJ1-1,TRBV14,13
TGTGCCAGCAGCTTGGTTAAGGGGAATACGCAGTATTTT,CASSLVKGNTQYF,.,few,TRBJ2-3,TRBV5-4,13
TGTGCCAGCAGTTATGGGTTCGGTGAGCAGTTCTTC,CASSYGFGEQFF,.,.,TRBJ2-1,TRBV2,12
TGTGCCAGTAGGACGGGAGGGGGAGAGACCCAGTACTTC,CASRTGGGETQYF,TRBD2,few,TRBJ2-5,TRBV19,13
TGCGCCAGCACCCCCAATGGGGCTAGCGGGCGTCAAGAGACCCAGTACTTC,CASTPNGASGRQETQYF,TRBD2,.,TRBJ2-5,TRBV5-1,17
TGTGCCAGCAGCTTAGACTCCACTAGCAATCAGCCCCAGCATTTT,CASSLDSTSNQPQHF,.,.,TRBJ1-5,TRBV7-2,15
TGCAGCGTTGAGGGGGTTGGGGCTGAAGCTTTCTTT,CSVEGVGAEAFF,.,.,TRBJ1-1,TRBV29-1,12
TGTGCCAGCAGCTCCGGAGTGGTCGGTGGCTACACCTTC,CASSSGVVGGYTF,.,.,TRBJ1-2,TRBV7-2,13
TGTGCCAGTAGTATCTCCAGGGTCCGGAGTGAAAAACTGTTTTTT,CASSISRVRSEKLFF,.,few,TRBJ1-4,TRBV19,15
TGTGCCACCAGCAGAGATTCTGTGGCATTCACCTTT,CATSRDSVAFTF,.,few,TRBJ1-5,TRBV15,12
TGTGCCAGCAGGGGACTGGGGGGTAGCAATCAGCCCCAGCATTTT,CASRGLGGSNQPQHF,.,.,TRBJ1-5,TRBV6-5,15
TGTGCCAGCAGCGGCGAGTGGTCGGAGACCCAGTACTTC,CASSGEWSETQYF,.,.,TRBJ2-5,TRBV4-2,13
TGTGCCAGCAGCCAGTCGGGGGAGACCCAGTACTTC,CASSQSGETQYF,.,.,TRBJ2-5,TRBV6-5,12
TGTGCCAGCAGCTTTGGGTCGTTCGCCGGACAGGACAACTACGAGCAGTACTTC,CASSFGSFAGQDNYEQYF,TRBD1,few,TRBJ2-7,TRBV13,18
TGCGCCAGCAGCTTGAGGGGGCGTGAGGAGACCCAGTACTTC,CASSLRGREETQYF,TRBD1,.,TRBJ2-5,TRBV5-1,14
TGCGCCAGCAGCGTGACAGGCTATGGCTACACCTTC,CASSVTGYGYTF,.,few,TRBJ1-2,TRBV5-1,12
TGTGCCAGCAGCACCGACAGGGATTATGGCTACACCTTC,CASSTDRDYGYTF,TRBD1,.,TRBJ1-2,TRBV7-2,13
TGTGCCAGCAAGGGGGATCTAAGGACCGGGGAGCTGTTTTTT,CASKGDLRTGELFF,.,.,TRBJ2-2,TRBV2,14
TGTGCCAGCAGCGCTCGGGACCGGGGGAACTATGGCTACACCTTC,CASSARDRGNYGYTF,.,few,TRBJ1-2,TRBV9,15
TGTGCCTGGAGCCCGGACTCGCACAATGAGCAGTTCTTC,CAWSPDSHNEQFF,.,once,TRBJ2-1,TRBV30,13
TGTGCCAGCAGTTTAGTACGGGGTGGGGAGCTGTTTTTT,CASSLVRGGELFF,.,.,TRBJ2-2,TRBV27,13
TGCGCCAGCAGCTTGGCGGGGACAGGTCGCCACGAGCAGTACTTC,CASSLAGTGRHEQYF,TRBD1,few,TRBJ2-7,TRBV4-1,15
TGTGCCAGCAGTGTATTCCGGCCTGGTAGCACAGATACGCAGTATTTT,CASSVFRPGSTDTQYF,.,.,TRBJ2-3,TRBV2,16
TGTGCCAGTAGCGAGGACAGGGGAACTGAAGCTTTCTTT,CASSEDRGTEAFF,TRBD1,.,TRBJ1-1,TRBV19,13
TGTGCCAGCAGCGAGGGGGACCGGGCGGGCTCTGGAAACACCATATATTTT,CASSEGDRAGSGNTIYF,.,.,TRBJ1-3,TRBV9,17
TGCGCCAGCAGTGGGCAGGGGAGGACCGGGGAGCTGTTTTTT,CASSGQGRTGELFF,.,few,TRBJ2-2,TRBV10-2,14
TGTGCCAGTAGTATAGCCCGCGGGGACTCCTACGAGCAGTACTTC,CASSIARGDSYEQYF,.,.,TRBJ2-7,TRBV19,15
TGCGCCAGCAGCTTTCAAGGGACGAACACTGAAGCTTTCTTT,CASSFQGTNTEAFF,.,few,TRBJ1-1,TRBV5-1,14